Presented here are 4 T cell receptor beta chains from one specimen sequenced in a study of CXCR3-negative and CXCR3-positive naive CD8 T cells. 5' RACE that incorporated UMI labels was used to prepare the TRB cDNA libraries. Each CDR3 protein gets one entry in TCRdb, which reprocessed the 5' RACE reads and gives no DNA. Its clone listing holds over 100,000 distinct CDR3 sequences. What these receptors recognize is not known. Study-level points and caveats: Naive cells with CXCR3 showed TRB CDR3s that were more hydrophobic than those in CXCR3-negative naive cells.

The material sequenced was naive CXCR3+ CD8+ T cells from blood. Subset indicated: CD45RO-CCR7+CD27+CD95- naive CD8+ T cells expressing CXCR3 (TNR3+). The receptors stem from a human donor in good health. Some clones in this sample may be carry-over from other donors' samples.

The chain links TRBV7-8 to TRBJ2-1. The CDR3 length is 12 residues. Per the germline V gene, CDR1 is SGHVS and CDR2 is FQNEAQ. The CDR3 loop reads CASSKDPNEQFF.

V usage is TRBV7-9 and J usage is TRBJ2-5. CDR1 and CDR2 (germline): SEHNR, FQNEAQ (reference sequence). This CDR3 comprises 14 residues. The CDR3 protein is CASGPGASQETQYF.

The chain joins TRBV11-3 to TRBJ2-7; the D call from TCRdb, TRBD2, cannot be confirmed without DNA. Per germline, CDR1 SGHNT and CDR2 YENEEA. This CDR3 has 13 amino acids. CDR3: CASSRGVLDEQYF.

The genes are TRBV18 and TRBJ2-5. Germline CDR1 KGHSH, CDR2 LQKENI. CDR3 length: 14 residues. CDR3: CASSPPIPKETQYF.